This record looks at one T cell receptor beta chain sequence and its context. In the original workflow: From reference gene primer amplification, estimates of nucleated cell counts were derived. Libraries were prepared by immunoSEQ multiplex PCR; TCRdb keeps only in-frame clonotypes and omits some of them. V, J and clone size are taken as reported in that table, and D and trimming were inferred from the DNA itself. The sample includes tens of thousands of clones, about 80% seen only once; the top ten take around 9.6%. These data come from a study of blood T cell repertoires in COVID-19. Study overall: Collection of acute and convalescent COVID-19 samples took place in the United States, Italy and Spain. Sources were T cells, B-cell-depleted T cells, or PBMCs; the material itself was cDNA or gDNA.

Seattle researchers signed up patients amid active infection and tracked them longitudinally. CDR1 and CDR2 from the germline V gene are SGDLS and YYNGEE. The CDR3 is made up of 14 amino acids. The V end was cut by 6 bases, the J end by 2 bases, with 12 bases between. This rearrangement joins TRBV9 to TRBJ2-1, with D perhaps TRBD2 (6 bases). The receptor was isolated from an elderly man with COVID-19, enrolled during active disease. Sequences were obtained from peripheral blood. As DNA, the CDR3 is TGTGCCAGCACTGCGGGACCGACCTACAATGAGCAGTTCTTC. It translates to CASTAGPTYNEQFF.